A single sample is the source of the 9 T cell receptor beta chains below, sequenced in a study of cytomegalovirus exposure and HLA in healthy donors. The PCR was carried out with 60 Vbeta primers and 13 Jbeta primers. TCRdb's copy holds only in-frame clones and misses some; the assay was immunoSEQ multiplex PCR. The top ten hold around 2.3% of the sample, which has around 100,000 clones, about 72% seen once. What was sequenced was PBMCs. The origin of the receptors is a man aged 25 to 45 in good health and CMV-seronegative.

The chain employs TRBV30 and TRBJ2-7, with 8 bases matching TRBD2. Germline CDR1 GTSNPN, CDR2 SVGIG (reference sequence). CDR3 length: 17 residues. V shed 2 bases, J shed 2 bases, and the junction held 14 bases outside the gene matches. As DNA, the CDR3 is TGTGCCTGGAGTCCTTCCAGGTTTGCGGGGGGAACCTACGAGCAGTACTTC. Its translation: CAWSPSRFAGGTYEQYF. The full variable domain, in which reference TRBV30 and TRBJ2-7 provide the parts outside the CDR3, is SQTIHQWPATLVQPVGSPLSLECTVEGTSNPNLYWYRQAAGRGLQLLFYSVGIGQISSEVPQNLSASRPQDRQFILSSKKLLLSDSGFYLCAWSPSRFAGGTYEQYFGPGTRLTVT.

The chain links TRBV28 to TRBJ1-2; D remains unclear. Germline loops: CDR1 MDHEN, CDR2 SYDVKM. V lost 8 bases and J 8 bases, leaving 18 bases between the germline ends. This CDR3 has 13 residues. CDR3 loop: CASRREPLTGYTF. CDR3 bases: TGTGCCAGCCGACGGGAGCCACTGACCGGCTACACCTTC.

V gene TRBV5-1 combines with J gene TRBJ2-2; tentative D call: TRBD1 (6 bases). Looked up from germline, CDR1 is SGHRS and CDR2 is YFSETQ. V was clipped by 3 bases and J by 7 bases, with 13 bases between them. The CDR3 totals 14 residues. The CDR3 region has the DNA TGCGCCAGCAGCTGGGTACAGGGTGGCGGGGAGCTGTTTTTT. Protein: CASSWVQGGGELFF.

The V call is TRBV7-2, the J call TRBJ2-3, with D maybe TRBD1 (6 bases). This CDR3 has 14 residues. The V gene's germline CDR1 is SGHTA and CDR2 FQGNSA. Trimming removed 4 bases at V and 6 bases at J, with 14 bases between. DNA of the CDR3: TGTGCCAGCAGCTCATACATTACAGGGGATACGCAGTATTTT. Translating it yields CASSSYITGDTQYF.

The CDR3 DNA is TGCAGCGTTGAATTTGCAGGGTTAAACACCGGGGAGCTGTTTTTT. Translation gives CSVEFAGLNTGELFF. The V call is TRBV29-1, the J call TRBJ2-2; D is perhaps TRBD1 (5 bases). V dropped 2 bases and J dropped 2 bases, with 12 bases sitting between them. The CDR3 spans 15 residues. Germline CDR1 and CDR2: SQVTM and ANQGSEA.

This chain uses TRBV27 with TRBJ1-2; D is perhaps TRBD1 (6 bases). This CDR3 contains 13 residues. Germline loops: CDR1 MNHEY, CDR2 SMNVEV (reference sequence). V was clipped by 3 bases and J by 2 bases, with 7 bases between them. DNA for the CDR3: TGTGCCAGCAGTTTGCAGGGGAACTATGGCTACACCTTC. It translates to CASSLQGNYGYTF.

The chain couples TRBV5-4 to TRBJ1-2; D is undetermined. Trimming took off 3 bases at V and 1 base at J, with 10 bases between the two ends. CDR1 and CDR2 (germline): SGHNT, YYREEE (reference sequence). The CDR3 loop spans 14 amino acids. Here the CDR3 DNA reads TGTGCCAGCAGCTCCCCGGGAGTTAACTATGGCTACACCTTC. Its translation: CASSSPGVNYGYTF.

The chain has TRBV7-9 and TRBJ1-2, with 9 bases identical to TRBD1. This CDR3 spans 15 amino acids. The junction had 2 bases not matched to a gene; V was cut back by 1 base and J by 2 bases. Germline lookup yields CDR1 SEHNR and CDR2 FQNEAQ (reference sequence). The CDR3 region has the DNA TGTGCCAGCAGCTTAGTACAGGGGGCGAACTATGGCTACACCTTC. Translation gives CASSLVQGANYGYTF.

The J gene is TRBJ2-3, the V gene TRBV9, with a tentative D call TRBD2 (5 bases). Between the trimmed V and J ends, which lost 4 bases and 0 bases, there was a span of 12 bases. The CDR3 contains 15 residues. The germline V gene encodes CDR1 SGDLS and CDR2 YYNGEE. The CDR3 bases are TGTGCCAGCAGCTTCACTAGGCTCAGCACAGATACGCAGTATTTT. This sequence encodes CASSFTRLSTDTQYF.